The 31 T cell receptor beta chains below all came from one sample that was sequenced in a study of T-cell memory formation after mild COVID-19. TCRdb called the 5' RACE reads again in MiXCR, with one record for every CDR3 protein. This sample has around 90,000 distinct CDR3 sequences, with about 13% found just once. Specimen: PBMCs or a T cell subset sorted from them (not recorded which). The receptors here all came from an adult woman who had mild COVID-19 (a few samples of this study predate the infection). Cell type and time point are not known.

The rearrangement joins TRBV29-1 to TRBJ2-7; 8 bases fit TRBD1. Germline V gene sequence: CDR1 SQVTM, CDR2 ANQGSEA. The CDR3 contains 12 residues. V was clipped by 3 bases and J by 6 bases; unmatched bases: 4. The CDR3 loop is CSVEARGREQYF. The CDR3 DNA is TGCAGCGTTGAGGCCAGGGGGCGCGAGCAGTACTTC.

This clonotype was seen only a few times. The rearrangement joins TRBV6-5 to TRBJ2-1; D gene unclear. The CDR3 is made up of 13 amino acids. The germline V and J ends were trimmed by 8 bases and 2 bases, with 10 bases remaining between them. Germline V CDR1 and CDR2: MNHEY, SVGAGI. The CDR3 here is CASAEEPYNEQFF. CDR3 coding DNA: TGTGCCAGCGCAGAGGAGCCCTACAATGAGCAGTTCTTC.

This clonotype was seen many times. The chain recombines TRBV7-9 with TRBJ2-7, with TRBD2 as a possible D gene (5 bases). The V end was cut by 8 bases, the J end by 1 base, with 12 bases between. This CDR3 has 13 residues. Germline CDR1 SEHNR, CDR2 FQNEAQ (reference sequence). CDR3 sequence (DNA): TGTGCCAGCTTAGCGACGGAGTCCTACGAGCAGTACTTC. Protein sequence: CASLATESYEQYF.

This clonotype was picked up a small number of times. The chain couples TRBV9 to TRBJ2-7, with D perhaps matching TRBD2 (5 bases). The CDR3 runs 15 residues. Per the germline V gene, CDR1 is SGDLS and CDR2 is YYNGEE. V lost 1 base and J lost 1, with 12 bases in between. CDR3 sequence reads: CASSVTGVGSYEQYF. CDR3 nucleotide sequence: TGTGCCAGCAGCGTAACCGGGGTGGGGTCCTACGAGCAGTACTTC.

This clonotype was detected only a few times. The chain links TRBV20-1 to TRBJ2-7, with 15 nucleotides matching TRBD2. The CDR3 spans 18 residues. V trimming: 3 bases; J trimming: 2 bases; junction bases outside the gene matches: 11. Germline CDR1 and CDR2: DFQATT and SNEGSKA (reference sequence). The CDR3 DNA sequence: TGCAGTGCTAGCCTCGGACTAGCGGGAGGGAAGAGCCCCTACGAGCAGTACTTC. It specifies CSASLGLAGGKSPYEQYF.

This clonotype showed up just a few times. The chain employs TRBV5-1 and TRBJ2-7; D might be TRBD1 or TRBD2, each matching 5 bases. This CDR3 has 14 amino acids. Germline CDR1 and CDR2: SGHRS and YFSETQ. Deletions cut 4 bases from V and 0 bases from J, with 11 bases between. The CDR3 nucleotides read TGCGCCAGCAGCCGGGACGTTGGCTCCTACGAGCAGTACTTC. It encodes CASSRDVGSYEQYF.

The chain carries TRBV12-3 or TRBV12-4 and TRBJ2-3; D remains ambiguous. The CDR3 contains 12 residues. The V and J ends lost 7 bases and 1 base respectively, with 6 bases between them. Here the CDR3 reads CASTDRTDTQYF. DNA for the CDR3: TGTGCCAGCACGGACCGCACAGATACGCAGTATTTT.

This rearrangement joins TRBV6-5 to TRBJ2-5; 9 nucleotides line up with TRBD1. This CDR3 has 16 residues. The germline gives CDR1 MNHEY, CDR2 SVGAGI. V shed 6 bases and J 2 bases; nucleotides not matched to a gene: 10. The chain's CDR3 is CASSQDTGGLQETQYF. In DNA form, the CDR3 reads TGTGCCAGCAGCCAAGACACAGGGGGCCTTCAAGAGACCCAGTACTTC.

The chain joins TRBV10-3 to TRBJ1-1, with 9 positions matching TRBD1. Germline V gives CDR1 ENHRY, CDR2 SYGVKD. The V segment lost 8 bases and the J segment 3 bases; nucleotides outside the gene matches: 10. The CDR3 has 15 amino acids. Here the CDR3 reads CAIQEDRGSDTEAFF. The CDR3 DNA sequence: TGTGCCATCCAAGAGGACAGGGGTTCGGACACTGAAGCTTTCTTT.

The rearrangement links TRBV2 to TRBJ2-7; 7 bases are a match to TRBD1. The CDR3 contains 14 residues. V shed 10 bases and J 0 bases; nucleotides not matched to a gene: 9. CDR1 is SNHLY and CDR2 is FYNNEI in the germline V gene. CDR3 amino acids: CATKRGPTSYEQYF. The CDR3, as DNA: TGTGCCACCAAAAGGGGGCCAACCTCCTACGAGCAGTACTTC.

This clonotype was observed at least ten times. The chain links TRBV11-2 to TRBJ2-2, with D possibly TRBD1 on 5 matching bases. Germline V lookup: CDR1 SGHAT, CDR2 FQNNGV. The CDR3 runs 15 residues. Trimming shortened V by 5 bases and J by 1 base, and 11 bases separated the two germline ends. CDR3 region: CASSRWQGNTGELFF. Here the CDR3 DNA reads TGTGCCAGCAGCCGTTGGCAGGGGAACACCGGGGAGCTGTTTTTT. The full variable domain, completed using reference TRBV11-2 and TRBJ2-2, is EAGVAQSPRYKIIEKRQSVAFWCNPISGHATLYWYQQILGQGPKLLIQFQNNGVVDDSQLPKDRFSAERLKGVDSTLKIQPAKLEDSAVYLCASSRWQGNTGELFFGEGSRLTVL.

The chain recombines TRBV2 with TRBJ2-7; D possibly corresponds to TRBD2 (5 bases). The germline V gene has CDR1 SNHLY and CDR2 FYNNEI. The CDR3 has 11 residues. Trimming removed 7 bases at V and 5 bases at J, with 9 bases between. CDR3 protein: CASTERNEQYF. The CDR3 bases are TGTGCCAGCACGGAGCGGAACGAGCAGTACTTC.

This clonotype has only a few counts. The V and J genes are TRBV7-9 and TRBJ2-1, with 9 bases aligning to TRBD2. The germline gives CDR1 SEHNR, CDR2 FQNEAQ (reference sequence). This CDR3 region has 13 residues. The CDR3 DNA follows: TGTGCGTTGACTAGCGGAGCCAGCAATGAGCAGTTCTTC. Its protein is CALTSGASNEQFF.

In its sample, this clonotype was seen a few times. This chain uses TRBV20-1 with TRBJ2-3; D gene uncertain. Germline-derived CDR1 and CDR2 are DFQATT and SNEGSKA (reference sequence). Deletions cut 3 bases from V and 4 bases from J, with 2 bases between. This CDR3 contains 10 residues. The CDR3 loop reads CSASADTQYF. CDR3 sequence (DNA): TGCAGTGCTAGTGCAGATACGCAGTATTTT.

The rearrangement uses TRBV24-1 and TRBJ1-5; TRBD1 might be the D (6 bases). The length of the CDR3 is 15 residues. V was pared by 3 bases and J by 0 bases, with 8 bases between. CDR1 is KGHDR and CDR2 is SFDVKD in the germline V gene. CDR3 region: CATSDGQHSNQPQHF. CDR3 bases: TGTGCCACCAGTGATGGACAGCATAGCAATCAGCCCCAGCATTTT.

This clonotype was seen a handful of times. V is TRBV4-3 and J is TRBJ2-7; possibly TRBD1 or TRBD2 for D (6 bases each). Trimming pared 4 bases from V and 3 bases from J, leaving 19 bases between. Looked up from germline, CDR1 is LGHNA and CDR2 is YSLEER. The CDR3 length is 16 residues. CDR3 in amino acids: CASSLLAGGEYYEQYF. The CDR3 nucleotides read TGCGCCAGCAGCCTACTGGCCGGGGGCGAATACTACGAGCAGTACTTC.

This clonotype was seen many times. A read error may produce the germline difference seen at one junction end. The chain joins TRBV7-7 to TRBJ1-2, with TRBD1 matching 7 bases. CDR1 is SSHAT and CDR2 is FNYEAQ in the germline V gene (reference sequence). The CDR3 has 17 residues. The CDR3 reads CASSLAVPRDSYYGYTF. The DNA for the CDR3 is TGTGCTAGCAGCTTAGCCGTTCCCCGGGACAGCTACTATGGCTACACCTTC.

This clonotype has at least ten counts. CDR3 coding DNA: TGTGCCAGCAGCGTATCGGGTAGCGCCTACGAGCAGTACTTC. This sequence encodes CASSVSGSAYEQYF. V usage is TRBV9 and J usage is TRBJ2-7; D is perhaps TRBD2 (5 bases). Trimming pared 1 base from V and 2 bases from J, leaving 10 bases between. Germline CDR1 SGDLS, CDR2 YYNGEE. The CDR3 runs 14 residues.

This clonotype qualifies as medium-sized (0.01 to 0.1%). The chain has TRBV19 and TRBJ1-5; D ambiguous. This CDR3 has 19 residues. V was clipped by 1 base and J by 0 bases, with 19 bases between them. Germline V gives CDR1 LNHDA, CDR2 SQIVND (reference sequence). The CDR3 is CASSIGKGMRPYSNQPQHF. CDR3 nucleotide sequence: TGTGCCAGTAGTATAGGTAAGGGAATGCGCCCTTATAGCAATCAGCCCCAGCATTTT.

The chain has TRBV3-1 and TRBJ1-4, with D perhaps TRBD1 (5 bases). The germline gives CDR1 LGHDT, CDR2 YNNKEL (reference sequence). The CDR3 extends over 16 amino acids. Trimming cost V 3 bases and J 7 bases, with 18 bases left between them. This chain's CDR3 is CASSHRSGGWSEKLFF. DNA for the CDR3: TGTGCCAGCAGCCATCGGTCCGGGGGATGGAGTGAAAAACTGTTTTTT.

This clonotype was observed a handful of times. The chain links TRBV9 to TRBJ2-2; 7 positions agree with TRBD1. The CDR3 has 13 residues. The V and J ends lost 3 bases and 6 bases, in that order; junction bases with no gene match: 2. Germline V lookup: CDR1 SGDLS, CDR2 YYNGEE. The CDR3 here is CASSGQGPGELFF. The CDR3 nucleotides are TGTGCCAGCAGCGGACAGGGACCCGGGGAGCTGTTTTTT.

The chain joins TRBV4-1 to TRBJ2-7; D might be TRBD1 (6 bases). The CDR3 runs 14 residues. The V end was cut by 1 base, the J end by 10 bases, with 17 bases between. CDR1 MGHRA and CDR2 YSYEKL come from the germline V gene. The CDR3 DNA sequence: TGCGCCAGCAGCCAAGTGGGGGCGGGCGGCGCACAGTACTTC. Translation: CASSQVGAGGAQYF.

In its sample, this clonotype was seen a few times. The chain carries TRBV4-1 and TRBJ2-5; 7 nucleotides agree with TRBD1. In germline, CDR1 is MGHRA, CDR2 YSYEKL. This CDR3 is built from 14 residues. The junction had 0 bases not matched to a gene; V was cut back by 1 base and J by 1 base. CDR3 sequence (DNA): TGCGCCAGCAGCCAAGGGGACAGCCAAGAGACCCAGTACTTC. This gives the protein CASSQGDSQETQYF.

This CDR3 reads CASSGSAGYYTDTQYF. The CDR3 coding sequence is TGTGCCAGCAGCGGATCAGCGGGGTATTACACAGATACGCAGTATTTT. This sequence joins TRBV7-9 and TRBJ2-3; 7 nucleotides align to TRBD2. Germline trimming cut 5 bases from V and 2 bases from J; bases unmatched to any gene: 10. In germline, CDR1 is SEHNR, CDR2 FQNEAQ (reference sequence). The CDR3 covers 16 residues.

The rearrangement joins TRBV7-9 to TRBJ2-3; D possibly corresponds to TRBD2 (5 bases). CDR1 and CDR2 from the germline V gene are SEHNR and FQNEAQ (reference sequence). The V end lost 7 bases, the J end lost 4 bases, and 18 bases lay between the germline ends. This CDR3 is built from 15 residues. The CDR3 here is CASTLVGVTADTQYF. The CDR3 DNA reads TGTGCCAGCACCCTAGTGGGAGTTACCGCAGATACGCAGTATTTT.

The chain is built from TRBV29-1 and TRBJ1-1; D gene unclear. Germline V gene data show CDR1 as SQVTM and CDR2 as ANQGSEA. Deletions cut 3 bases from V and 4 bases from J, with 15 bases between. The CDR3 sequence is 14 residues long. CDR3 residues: CSVEGGEAATEAFF. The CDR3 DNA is TGCAGCGTTGAGGGTGGGGAGGCGGCCACTGAAGCTTTCTTT.

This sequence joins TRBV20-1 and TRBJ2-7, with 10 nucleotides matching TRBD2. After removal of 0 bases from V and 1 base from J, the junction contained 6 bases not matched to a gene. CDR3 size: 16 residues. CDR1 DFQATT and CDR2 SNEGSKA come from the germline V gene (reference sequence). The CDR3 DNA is TGCAGTGCTAGAGATGTACTAGCGGGGATGTCCTACGAGCAGTACTTC. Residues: CSARDVLAGMSYEQYF.

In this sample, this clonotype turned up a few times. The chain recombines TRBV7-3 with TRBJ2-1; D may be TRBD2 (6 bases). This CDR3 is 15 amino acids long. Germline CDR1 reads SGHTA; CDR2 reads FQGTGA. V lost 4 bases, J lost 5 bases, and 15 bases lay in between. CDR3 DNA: TGTGCCAGCAGCTCAGACCGGGGGTTTAACAATGAGCAGTTCTTC. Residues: CASSSDRGFNNEQFF.

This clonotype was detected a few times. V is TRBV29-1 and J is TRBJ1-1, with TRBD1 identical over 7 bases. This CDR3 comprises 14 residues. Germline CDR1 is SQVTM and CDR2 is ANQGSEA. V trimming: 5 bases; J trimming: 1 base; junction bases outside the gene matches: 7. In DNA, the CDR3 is TGCAGCGTTCCGACAGGGAGTACGAACACTGAAGCTTTCTTT. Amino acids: CSVPTGSTNTEAFF.

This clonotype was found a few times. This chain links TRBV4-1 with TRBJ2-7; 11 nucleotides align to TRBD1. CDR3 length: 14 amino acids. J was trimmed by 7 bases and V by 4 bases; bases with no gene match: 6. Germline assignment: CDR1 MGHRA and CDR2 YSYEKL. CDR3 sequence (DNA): TGCGCCAGCAGCCTCGGACAGGGGGCTCGAGAGCAGTACTTC. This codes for CASSLGQGAREQYF.

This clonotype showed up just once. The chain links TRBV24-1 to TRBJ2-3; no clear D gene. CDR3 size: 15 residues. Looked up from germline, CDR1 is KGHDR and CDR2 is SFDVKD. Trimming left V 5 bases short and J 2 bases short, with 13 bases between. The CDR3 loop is CATSVRHNDTDTQYF. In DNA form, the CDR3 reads TGTGCCACCAGTGTTAGGCACAACGACACAGATACGCAGTATTTT.